This T cell receptor beta chain was sequenced during a study of CD8+ T cells in alopecia areata. Study details: Scoring of treated patients' severity used the percentage of affected scalp area.

The sequencing template was cDNA reverse transcribed from extracted RNA. Method: immunoSEQ multiplex PCR; TCRdb's copy keeps in-frame clones and lacks some. The sample contains more than 200,000 clones, 50% to 75% of which appear only once. V lost 1 base, J lost 2 bases, and 5 bases lay in between. The CDR3 spans 13 residues. Germline values: CDR1 SGDLS, CDR2 YYNGEE. Regarding this clone: No antigen is known for it. Other nucleotide sequences from this sample produce the same CDR3.

The study, taken as a whole, reports: Among the top 100, expanded CD8+ clones were significantly decreased by tofacitinib, as was scalp clonality. In patients, TCRs were shared less clearly than in mice, and HLA may possibly be involved. Scalp repertoires also include resident alphabeta T cells from normal skin.

Regarding treatment: oral pan-JAK inhibitor, 5-10 mg twice daily. The rearrangement uses TRBV9 and TRBJ2-3; D not resolved. The sample in question was CD4+ T cells sorted from blood, obtained at week 4, from a patient treated with tofacitinib. The clonotype comes from a human donor with alopecia areata. The CDR3 nucleotides are TGTGCCAGCAGCGTATCCCCCACAGATACGCAGTATTTT. This codes for CASSVSPTDTQYF.